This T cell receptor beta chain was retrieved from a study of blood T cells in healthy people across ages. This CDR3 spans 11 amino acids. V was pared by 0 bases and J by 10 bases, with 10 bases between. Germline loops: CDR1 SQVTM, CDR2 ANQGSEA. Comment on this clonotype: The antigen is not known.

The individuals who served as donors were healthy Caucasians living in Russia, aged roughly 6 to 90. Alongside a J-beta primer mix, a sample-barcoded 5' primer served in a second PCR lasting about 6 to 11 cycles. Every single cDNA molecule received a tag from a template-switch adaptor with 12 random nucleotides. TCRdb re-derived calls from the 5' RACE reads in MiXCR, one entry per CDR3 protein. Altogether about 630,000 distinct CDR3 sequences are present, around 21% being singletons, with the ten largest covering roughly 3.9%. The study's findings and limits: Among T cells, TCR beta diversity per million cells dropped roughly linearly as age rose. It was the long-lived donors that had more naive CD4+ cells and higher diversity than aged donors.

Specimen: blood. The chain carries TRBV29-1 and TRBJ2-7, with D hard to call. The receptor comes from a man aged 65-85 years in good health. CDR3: CSVEENGTQYF. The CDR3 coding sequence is TGCAGCGTTGAAGAGAACGGAACCCAGTACTTC.